This is a list of T cell receptor beta chains from one sample in a study of radiotherapy plus CTLA-4 blockade in lung cancer. Data came from immunoSEQ multiplex PCR; TCRdb stores just in-frame clones and leaves some out. The sample carries some 110,000 clones, more than 80% recorded once. The specimen comprised peripheral blood, sampled from a patient treated with radiotherapy plus ipilimumab. These TCRs come from a human donor with non-small cell lung cancer that progressed on radiotherapy plus ipilimumab. CDR3s leave out the opening cysteine and the closing phenylalanine or tryptophan. Fields, in order: V gene, CDR3 protein.

>TRBV5-1
ASSLVGRNTEAF
>TRBV30
AWRGARNEKLF
>TRBV18
ASSPGPNQPQH
>TRBV11-1
ASSPIRAGGNEQF
>TRBV9
ASSVSGQGVRDTEAF
>TRBV9
ASSASGTSALYEQY
>TRBV7-8
ASRRTSGRNNEQF
>TRBV7-8
ASSLAVRNTEAF
>TRBV13
ASSTYTGELF
>TRBV19
ASRKPGQGFTGNTIY